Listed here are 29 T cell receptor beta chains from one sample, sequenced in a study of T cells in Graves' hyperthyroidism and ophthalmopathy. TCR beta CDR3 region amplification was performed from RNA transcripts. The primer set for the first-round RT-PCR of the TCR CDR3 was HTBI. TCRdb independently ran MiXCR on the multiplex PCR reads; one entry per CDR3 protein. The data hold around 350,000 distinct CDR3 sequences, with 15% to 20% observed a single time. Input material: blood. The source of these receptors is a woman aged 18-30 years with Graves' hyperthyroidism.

The CDR3 loop reads CSAPGQIGNTIYF. The CDR3 bases are TGCAGTGCTCCGGGACAGATAGGAAACACCATATATTTT. The chain employs TRBV20-1 and TRBJ1-3; 7 positions match TRBD1. There are 13 residues in the CDR3. The junction had 5 bases not matched to a gene; V was cut back by 5 bases and J by 4 bases. Germline-derived CDR1 and CDR2 are DFQATT and SNEGSKA (reference sequence).

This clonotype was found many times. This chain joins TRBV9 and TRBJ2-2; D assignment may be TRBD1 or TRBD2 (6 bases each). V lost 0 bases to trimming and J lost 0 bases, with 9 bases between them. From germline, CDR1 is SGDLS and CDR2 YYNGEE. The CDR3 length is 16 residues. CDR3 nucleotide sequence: TGTGCCAGCAGCGTAGAAAGGGGGGCGAACACCGGGGAGCTGTTTTTT. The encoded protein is CASSVERGANTGELFF. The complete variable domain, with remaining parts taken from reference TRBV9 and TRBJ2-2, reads DSGVTQTPKHLITATGQRVTLRCSPRSGDLSVYWYQQSLDQGLQFLIQYYNGEERAKGNILERFSAQQFPDLHSELNLSSLELGDSALYFCASSVERGANTGELFFGEGSRLTVL.

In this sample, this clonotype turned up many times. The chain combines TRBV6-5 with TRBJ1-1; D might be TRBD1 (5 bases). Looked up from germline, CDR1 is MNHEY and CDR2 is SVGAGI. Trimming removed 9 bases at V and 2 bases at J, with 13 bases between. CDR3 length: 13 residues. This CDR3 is CASGGGSNTEAFF. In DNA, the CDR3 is TGTGCCAGTGGCGGGGGGAGTAACACTGAAGCTTTCTTT.

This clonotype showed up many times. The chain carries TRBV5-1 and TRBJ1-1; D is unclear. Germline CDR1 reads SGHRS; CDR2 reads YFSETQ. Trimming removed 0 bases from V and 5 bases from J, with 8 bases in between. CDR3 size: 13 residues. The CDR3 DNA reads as TGCGCCAGCAGCTTGGCCAAGGATACTGAAGCTTTCTTT. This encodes CASSLAKDTEAFF.

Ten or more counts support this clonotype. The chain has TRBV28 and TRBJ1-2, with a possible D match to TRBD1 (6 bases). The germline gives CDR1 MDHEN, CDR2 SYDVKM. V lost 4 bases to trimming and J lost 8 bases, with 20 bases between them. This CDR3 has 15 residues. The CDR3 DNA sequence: TGTGCCAGCAGTTGGATCGGGACACAACAAGGAGGCTACACCTTC. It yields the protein CASSWIGTQQGGYTF.

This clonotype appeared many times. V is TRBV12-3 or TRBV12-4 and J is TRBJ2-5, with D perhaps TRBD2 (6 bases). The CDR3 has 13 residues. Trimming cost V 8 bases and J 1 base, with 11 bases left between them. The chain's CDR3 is CASESGSQETQYF. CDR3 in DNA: TGTGCCAGCGAATCCGGGAGCCAAGAGACCCAGTACTTC.

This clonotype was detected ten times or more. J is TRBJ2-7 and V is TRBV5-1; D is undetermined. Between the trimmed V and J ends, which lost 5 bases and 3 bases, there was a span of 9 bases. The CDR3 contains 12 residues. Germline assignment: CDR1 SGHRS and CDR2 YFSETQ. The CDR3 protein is CASRRGRYEQYF. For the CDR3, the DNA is TGCGCCAGCAGGAGAGGTCGCTACGAGCAGTACTTC.

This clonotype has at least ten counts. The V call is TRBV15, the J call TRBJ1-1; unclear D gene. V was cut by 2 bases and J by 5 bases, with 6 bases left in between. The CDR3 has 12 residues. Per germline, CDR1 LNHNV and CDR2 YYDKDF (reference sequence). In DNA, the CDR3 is TGTGCCACCAGCAGAAGTAGAACTGAAGCTTTCTTT. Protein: CATSRSRTEAFF.

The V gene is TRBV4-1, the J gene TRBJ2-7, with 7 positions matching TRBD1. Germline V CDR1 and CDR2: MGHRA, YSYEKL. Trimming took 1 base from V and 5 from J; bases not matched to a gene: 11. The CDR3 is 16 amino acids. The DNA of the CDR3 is TGCGCCAGCAGCCAAGCTGCACAGGGGTATTTCGACGAGCAGTACTTC. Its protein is CASSQAAQGYFDEQYF.

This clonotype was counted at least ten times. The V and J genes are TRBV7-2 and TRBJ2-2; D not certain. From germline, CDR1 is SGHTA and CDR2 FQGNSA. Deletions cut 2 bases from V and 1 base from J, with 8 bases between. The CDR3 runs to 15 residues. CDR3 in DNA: TGTGCCAGCAGCTTACAGTCCTGGAACACCGGGGAGCTGTTTTTT. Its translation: CASSLQSWNTGELFF.

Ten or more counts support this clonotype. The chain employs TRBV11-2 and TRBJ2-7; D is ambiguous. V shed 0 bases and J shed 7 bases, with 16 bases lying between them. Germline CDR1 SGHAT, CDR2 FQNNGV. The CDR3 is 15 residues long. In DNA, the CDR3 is TGTGCCAGCAGCTTAGATATAGGGCAGGACCAGGAGCAGTACTTC. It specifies CASSLDIGQDQEQYF.

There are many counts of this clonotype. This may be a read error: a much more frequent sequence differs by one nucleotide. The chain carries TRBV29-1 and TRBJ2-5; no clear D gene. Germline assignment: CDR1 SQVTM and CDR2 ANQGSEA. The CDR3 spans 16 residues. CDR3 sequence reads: CSVESSAVAPQEAQYF. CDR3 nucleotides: TGCAGCGTTGAATCGTCGGCCGTCGCGCCCCAAGAGGCCCAGTACTTC.

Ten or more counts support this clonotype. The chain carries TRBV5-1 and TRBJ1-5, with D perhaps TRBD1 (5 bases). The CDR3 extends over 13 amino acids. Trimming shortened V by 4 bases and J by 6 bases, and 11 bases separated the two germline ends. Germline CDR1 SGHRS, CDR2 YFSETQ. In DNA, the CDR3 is TGCGCCAGCAGCCCAGGGTACGGTCAGCCCCAGCATTTT. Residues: CASSPGYGQPQHF.

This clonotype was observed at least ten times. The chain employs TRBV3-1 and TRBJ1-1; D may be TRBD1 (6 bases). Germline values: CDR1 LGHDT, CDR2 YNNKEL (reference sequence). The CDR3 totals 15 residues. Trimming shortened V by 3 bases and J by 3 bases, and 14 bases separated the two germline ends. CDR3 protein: CASSHPGRGHTEAFF. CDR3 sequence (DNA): TGTGCCAGCAGCCATCCAGGCAGGGGACACACTGAAGCTTTCTTT.

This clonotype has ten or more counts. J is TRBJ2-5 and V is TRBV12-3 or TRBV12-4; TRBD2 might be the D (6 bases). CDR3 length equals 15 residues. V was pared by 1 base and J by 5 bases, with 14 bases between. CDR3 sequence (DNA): TGTGCCAGCAGTTTAGAAGGGGAGGTGGGTGAGACCCAGTACTTC. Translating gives CASSLEGEVGETQYF.

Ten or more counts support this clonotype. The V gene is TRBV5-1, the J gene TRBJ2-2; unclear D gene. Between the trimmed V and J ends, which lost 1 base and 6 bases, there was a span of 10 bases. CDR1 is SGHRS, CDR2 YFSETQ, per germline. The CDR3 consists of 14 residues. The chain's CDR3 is CASSLLQGPGELFF. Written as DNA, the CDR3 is TGCGCCAGCAGCTTGTTGCAAGGGCCCGGGGAGCTGTTTTTT.

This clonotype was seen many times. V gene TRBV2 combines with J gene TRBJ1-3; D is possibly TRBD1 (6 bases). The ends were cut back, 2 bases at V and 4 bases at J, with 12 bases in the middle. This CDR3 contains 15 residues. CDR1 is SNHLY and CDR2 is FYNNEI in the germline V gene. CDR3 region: CASSEIGGGGNTIYF. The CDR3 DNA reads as TGTGCCAGCAGTGAAATTGGGGGCGGGGGAAACACCATATATTTT.

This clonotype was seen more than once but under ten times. The CDR3: CASSLVWGMDSPLHF. The CDR3, as DNA: TGCGCCAGCAGCTTGGTCTGGGGTATGGATTCACCCCTCCACTTT. This chain links TRBV5-1 with TRBJ1-6, with D unclear. Germline V gene lookup returns CDR1 SGHRS and CDR2 YFSETQ. V lost 0 bases, J lost 8 bases, and 12 bases lay in between. The CDR3 is 15 amino acids.

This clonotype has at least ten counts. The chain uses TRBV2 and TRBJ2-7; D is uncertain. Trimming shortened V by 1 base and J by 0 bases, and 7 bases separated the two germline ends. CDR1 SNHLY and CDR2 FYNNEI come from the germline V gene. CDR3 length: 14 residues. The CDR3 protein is CASSEDRSSYEQYF. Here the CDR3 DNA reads TGTGCCAGCAGTGAAGACCGCAGCTCCTACGAGCAGTACTTC. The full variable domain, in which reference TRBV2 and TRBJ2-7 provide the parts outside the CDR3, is EPEVTQTPSHQVTQMGQEVILRCVPISNHLYFYWYRQILGQKVEFLVSFYNNEISEKSEIFDDQFSVERPDGSNFTLKIRSTKLEDSAMYFCASSEDRSSYEQYFGPGTRLTVT.

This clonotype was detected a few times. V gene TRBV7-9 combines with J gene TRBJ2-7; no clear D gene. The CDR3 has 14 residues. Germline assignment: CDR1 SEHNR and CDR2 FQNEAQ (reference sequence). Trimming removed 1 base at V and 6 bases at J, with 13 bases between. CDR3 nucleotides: TGTGCCAGCAGCTTAGGAAACCCTCAAGTCGAGCAGTACTTC. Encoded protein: CASSLGNPQVEQYF. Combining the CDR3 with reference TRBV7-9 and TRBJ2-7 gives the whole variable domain DTGVSQNPRHKITKRGQNVTFRCDPISEHNRLYWYRQTLGQGPEFLTYFQNEAQLEKSRLLSDRFSAERPKGSFSTLEIQRTEQGDSAMYLCASSLGNPQVEQYFGPGTRLTVT.

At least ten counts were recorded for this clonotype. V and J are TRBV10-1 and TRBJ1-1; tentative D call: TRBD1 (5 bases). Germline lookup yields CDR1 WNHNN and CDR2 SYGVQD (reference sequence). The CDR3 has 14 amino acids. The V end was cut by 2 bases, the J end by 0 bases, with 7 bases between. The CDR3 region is CASSEGGLNTEAFF. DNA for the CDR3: TGCGCCAGCAGTGAGGGGGGTCTGAACACTGAAGCTTTCTTT.

This CDR3 reads CASSFQASQETQYF. The CDR3 nucleotides are TGTGCCAGCAGCTTTCAAGCTTCTCAAGAGACCCAGTACTTC. The genes are TRBV7-8 and TRBJ2-5; no clear D gene. Germline V gene data show CDR1 as SGHVS and CDR2 as FQNEAQ. The CDR3 has 14 amino acids. With 3 bases removed from V and 2 bases from J, the gap between germline ends came to 10 bases.

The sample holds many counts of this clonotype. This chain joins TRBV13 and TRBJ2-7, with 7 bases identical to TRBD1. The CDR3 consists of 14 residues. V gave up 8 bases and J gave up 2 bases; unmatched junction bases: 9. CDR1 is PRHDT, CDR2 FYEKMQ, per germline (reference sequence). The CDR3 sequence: CASRRQGQTYEQYF. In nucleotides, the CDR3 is TGTGCCAGCCGGAGACAGGGACAAACCTACGAGCAGTACTTC.

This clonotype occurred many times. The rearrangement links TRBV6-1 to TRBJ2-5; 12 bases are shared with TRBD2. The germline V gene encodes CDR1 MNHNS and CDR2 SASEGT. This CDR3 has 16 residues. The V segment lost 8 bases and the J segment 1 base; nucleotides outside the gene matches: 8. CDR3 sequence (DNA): TGTGCCAGCCAATACGGACTAGCGGGAACCCAAGAGACCCAGTACTTC. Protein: CASQYGLAGTQETQYF.

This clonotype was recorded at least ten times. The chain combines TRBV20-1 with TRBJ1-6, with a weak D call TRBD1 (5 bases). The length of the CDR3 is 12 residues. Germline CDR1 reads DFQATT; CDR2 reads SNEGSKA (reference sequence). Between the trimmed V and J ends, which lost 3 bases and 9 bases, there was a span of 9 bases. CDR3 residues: CSASKGLSPLHF. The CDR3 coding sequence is TGCAGTGCTAGTAAGGGGCTTTCACCCCTCCACTTT.

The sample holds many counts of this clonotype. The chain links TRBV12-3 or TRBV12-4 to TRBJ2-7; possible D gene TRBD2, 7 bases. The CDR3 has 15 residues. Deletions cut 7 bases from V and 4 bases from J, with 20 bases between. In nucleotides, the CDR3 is TGTGCCAGCAATCCGGACGGGGGGCCCCTTTACGAGCAGTACTTC. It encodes CASNPDGGPLYEQYF.

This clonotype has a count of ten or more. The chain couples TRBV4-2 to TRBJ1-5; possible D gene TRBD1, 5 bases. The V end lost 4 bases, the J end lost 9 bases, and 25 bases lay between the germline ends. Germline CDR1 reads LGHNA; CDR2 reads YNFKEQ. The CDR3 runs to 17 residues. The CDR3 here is CASSRVGAGYIRSPQHF. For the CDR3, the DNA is TGTGCCAGCAGCCGAGTTGGGGCAGGGTACATCAGATCGCCCCAGCATTTT.

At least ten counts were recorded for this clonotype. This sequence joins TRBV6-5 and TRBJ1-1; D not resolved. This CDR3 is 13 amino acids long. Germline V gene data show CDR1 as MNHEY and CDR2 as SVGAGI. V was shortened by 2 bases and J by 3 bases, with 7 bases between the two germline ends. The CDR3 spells CASSYLRYTEAFF. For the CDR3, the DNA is TGTGCCAGCAGTTACCTCCGGTACACTGAAGCTTTCTTT.

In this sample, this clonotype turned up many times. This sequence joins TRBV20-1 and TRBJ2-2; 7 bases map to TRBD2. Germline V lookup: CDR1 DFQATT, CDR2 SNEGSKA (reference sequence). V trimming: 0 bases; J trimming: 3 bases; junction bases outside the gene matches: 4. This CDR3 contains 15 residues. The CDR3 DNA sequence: TGCAGTGCTAGAGATCTTGCGGGGGACACCGGGGAGCTGTTTTTT. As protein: CSARDLAGDTGELFF.